A selection of T cell receptor beta chains follows, all from one sample in a study of T cells in Graves' hyperthyroidism and ophthalmopathy. MiXCR, applied by TCRdb to the multiplex PCR reads, yields one record per CDR3 protein. The table lists 370,000 or so distinct CDR3 sequences, 15% to 17% of them singletons, with 28% in the top ten. The specimen sequenced was blood. The receptors originated from a woman between 18 and 29 years old with Graves' hyperthyroidism that later progressed to Graves' ophthalmopathy. Each CDR3 is given with its conserved first and last residue. Fields, in order: D gene, J gene, clone size, V gene, CDR3 DNA, CDR3 protein. D genes are given only for firm matches. Clone size, where shown, is once, few, many, or a class for clones that have expanded.

>TRBD2|TRBJ2-1|once|TRBV27
TGTGCCAGCAGTTTCTCGCGACTAGCTGAGCAGTTCTTC
CASSFSRLAEQFF
>TRBD1|TRBJ2-7|few|TRBV4-1
TGCGCCAGCAGCCGCCCGGGACAGGGCTACGAGCAGTACTTC
CASSRPGQGYEQYF
>TRBD1|TRBJ1-2|few|TRBV30
TGTGCCTGGAGTGACGGCCGGGACAGGGGAGGGTTGGGATATGGCTACACCTTC
CAWSDGRDRGGLGYGYTF
>.|TRBJ2-5|many|TRBV6-1
TGTGCCAGCAGTCAGGGTATGGAGACCCAGTACTTC
CASSQGMETQYF
>.|TRBJ2-7|many|TRBV18
TGTGCCAGCTCACCACCCTCAGGGGCGTCTCTCGGGCAGTACTTC
CASSPPSGASLGQYF
>TRBD1|TRBJ2-3|few|TRBV28
TGTGCCAGCAGTCCTTCGACAGGGACCGATACGCAGTATTTT
CASSPSTGTDTQYF
>.|TRBJ1-6|many|TRBV7-8
TGTGCCAGCAGCGGCGGGGGTTCACCCCTCCACTTT
CASSGGGSPLHF
>.|TRBJ2-3|many|TRBV4-3
TGCGCCAGCAGCCAAGAGCTCAATCCAGATACGCAGTATTTT
CASSQELNPDTQYF
>.|TRBJ2-7|many|TRBV20-1
TGCAGTGCTAGACAGGGGTACGAGCAGTACTTC
CSARQGYEQYF
>.|TRBJ2-7|many|TRBV20-1
TGCAGTGCTAACACAGGGTCCGAGCAGTACTTC
CSANTGSEQYF
>TRBD1|TRBJ2-3|many|TRBV29-1
TGCAGCGTTGAAGATCTGACAGGGGGAGAGACAGATACGCAGTATTTT
CSVEDLTGGETDTQYF
>.|TRBJ2-3|many|TRBV15
TGTGCCACCAGCAGGGACAGCACAGATACGCAGTATTTT
CATSRDSTDTQYF
>TRBD2|TRBJ2-2|.|TRBV28
TGTGCCAGCAGTTTTGGTATAGCGGGCGAGTGGGACACCGGGGAGCTGTTTTTT
CASSFGIAGEWDTGELFF
>TRBD1|TRBJ1-1|many|TRBV20-1
TGCAGTGCTATACCGGGACGAAGGGGGCTGGGCACTGAAGCTTTCTTT
CSAIPGRRGLGTEAFF
>TRBD2|TRBJ2-1|many|TRBV2
TGTGCCAGCAAGGGACTAGCGGGAAACAATGAGCAGTTCTTC
CASKGLAGNNEQFF
>.|TRBJ2-1|many|TRBV7-8
TGTGCCAGCAGTCCCGAGCACAATGAGCAGTTCTTC
CASSPEHNEQFF
>TRBD1|TRBJ1-5|.|TRBV28
TGTGCCAGCAGTTTAACCGGGACAGGGGCGGAGCAGCCCCAGCATTTT
CASSLTGTGAEQPQHF
>.|TRBJ2-2|many|TRBV3-1
TGTGCCAGCAGCCAAGTCTCCACCGGGGAGCTGTTTTTT
CASSQVSTGELFF
>TRBD1|TRBJ2-3|.|TRBV20-1
TGCAGTGCGACAAGACAGGGGCCATACACAGATACGCAGTATTTT
CSATRQGPYTDTQYF
>TRBD2|TRBJ2-7|few|TRBV3-1
TGTGCCAGCAGCCAAGAGTGGCCGCGGGAGGGCCCCGAGCAGTACTTC
CASSQEWPREGPEQYF
>TRBD2|TRBJ2-1|.|TRBV4-2
TGTGCCAGCAGCCAAGAAAGCGGCCTAGCGGGAAACAATGAGCAGTTCTTC
CASSQESGLAGNNEQFF
>TRBD2|TRBJ2-7|.|TRBV20-1
TGCAGTGCTGAGCGGGAGAGCTCCTACGAGCGGTACTTC
CSAERESSYERYF
>.|TRBJ1-4|.|TRBV4-1
TGCGCCAGCAGCCAACCGGGAGTAGGGGACGAAAAACTGTTTTTT
CASSQPGVGDEKLFF
>.|TRBJ2-3|many|TRBV29-1
TGCAGCGTTGAAGATCTGACTACTGGTGGCGATACGCAGTATTTT
CSVEDLTTGGDTQYF
>.|TRBJ1-1|few|TRBV5-4
TGTGCCAGCAGCAACAGGGCCCCGGGGAACACTGAAGCTTTCTTT
CASSNRAPGNTEAFF
>.|TRBJ1-1|.|TRBV6-1
TGTGCCAGCAGTTATAATTGGAACACTGAAGCTTTCTTT
CASSYNWNTEAFF
>.|TRBJ2-5|many|TRBV12-5
TGTGCTAGTGACGGGGGCCGAAGGGGACAAGAGACCCAGTACTTC
CASDGGRRGQETQYF
>TRBD2|TRBJ2-7|many|TRBV20-1
TGCAGTGCCCTACACGGGGGGAGCTCCTACGAGCAGTACTTC
CSALHGGSSYEQYF
>TRBD2|TRBJ2-2|many|TRBV28
TGTGCCAGCAGTTTCCTAGCGGGGACCGGGGAGCTGTTTTTT
CASSFLAGTGELFF
>TRBD1|TRBJ2-7|many|TRBV5-1
TGCGCCAGCAGCTTGTTCGGGACAGGGGGTTACGAGCAGTACTTC
CASSLFGTGGYEQYF
>TRBD1|TRBJ2-5|many|TRBV24-1
TGTGCCACCAGTGACACTGGACAGGGGAGACGAGAGACCCAGTACTTC
CATSDTGQGRRETQYF
>TRBD2|TRBJ2-1|.|TRBV19
TGTGCCAGTAGTGGGTGGTCAGCGGGAGGAGACAGCAATGAGCAGTTCTTC
CASSGWSAGGDSNEQFF
>TRBD1|TRBJ2-7|.|TRBV20-1
TGCAGTGCTGGCCGGGACAGATCCTACGAGCAGTACTTC
CSAGRDRSYEQYF
>.|TRBJ1-3|.|TRBV29-1
TGCAGCGTTGGGGTGGGAAACACCATATATTTT
CSVGVGNTIYF
>TRBD1|TRBJ2-1|few|TRBV5-4
TGTGCCAGCAGCTTGGAGACAGGGTCTAATGAGCAGTTCTTC
CASSLETGSNEQFF
>.|TRBJ1-3|.|TRBV9
TGTGCCAGCGGGGGAAACACCATATATTTT
CASGGNTIYF
>TRBD1|TRBJ1-4|few|TRBV12-3/TRBV12-4
TGTGCCAGCAGAAAGACAGGGATTATGGGGGTGGAGAATGAAAAACTGTTTTTT
CASRKTGIMGVENEKLFF
>.|TRBJ1-1|many|TRBV28
TGTGCCAGCAGTATCAACAGCTACACTGAAGCTTTCTTT
CASSINSYTEAFF
>.|TRBJ2-7|few|TRBV12-3/TRBV12-4
TGTGCCAGCAGTTTCTCCCTATTGCCCGGGGAGCAGTACTTC
CASSFSLLPGEQYF
>.|TRBJ2-5|many|TRBV3-1
TGTGCCAGCAGCGGACAATCGGAGACCCAGTACTTC
CASSGQSETQYF
>TRBD1|TRBJ2-7|many|TRBV9
TGTGCCAGCAGCCCCCGACAGGGGCCAACCTACGAGCAGTACTTC
CASSPRQGPTYEQYF
>.|TRBJ1-1|many|TRBV20-1
TGCAGTGTCCGAGGAGGGCAGGGTTTGGTAGCTTTCTTT
CSVRGGQGLVAFF
>TRBD2|TRBJ2-1|.|TRBV5-6
TGTGCCAGCAGCGGAGCGGATAGCGGGAATGAGCAGTTCTTC
CASSGADSGNEQFF
>.|TRBJ2-1|many|TRBV20-1
TGCAGTGTACAGGGGGGGCTCTACAATGAGCAGTTCTTC
CSVQGGLYNEQFF
>TRBD2|TRBJ2-7|few|TRBV27
TGTGCCAGCAGCGCTAGCGGGGGTTCCTACGAGCAGTACTTC
CASSASGGSYEQYF
>.|TRBJ1-2|many|TRBV28
TGTGCCAGCAGTGGGGCAGGGAAAGGCTACACCTTC
CASSGAGKGYTF
>TRBD1|TRBJ2-7|.|TRBV9
TGTGCCAGCAGCGTAGCGACAGGGGGCTACGAGCAGTACTTC
CASSVATGGYEQYF
>TRBD1|TRBJ1-5|many|TRBV12-3/TRBV12-4
TGTGCCAGCCGGGGACAGTCCCTATATCAGCCCCAGCATTTT
CASRGQSLYQPQHF
>.|TRBJ2-7|many|TRBV5-1
TGCGCCAGCAGCTCCTCGCCGGACATCTACGAGCAGTACTTC
CASSSSPDIYEQYF
>TRBD1|TRBJ2-7|few|TRBV14
TGTGCCAGCAACCCCGGGACAGGGCGCTACGAGCAGTACTTC
CASNPGTGRYEQYF
>TRBD2|TRBJ2-7|many|TRBV2
TGTGCCAGCACCCCGCCCGGGACTAGCTTTCACTTC
CASTPPGTSFHF
>TRBD2|TRBJ2-7|.|TRBV4-1
TGCGCCAGCAGCCAACCCGGGACTAGTGGGATCGAGCAGTACTTC
CASSQPGTSGIEQYF
>TRBD2|TRBJ2-1|once|TRBV5-1
TGCGCCAGCAGCGCCCTAACTAGCGGGAGCTACAATGAGCAGTTCTTC
CASSALTSGSYNEQFF
>.|TRBJ2-5|many|TRBV6-1
TGTGCCAGCGGCTACCCCACAGGGGGGGGAGAGACCCAGTACTTC
CASGYPTGGGETQYF
>TRBD2|TRBJ2-7|many|TRBV28
TGTGCCAGCAGATCGGGACTAGCGGGAGAGCAGTACTTC
CASRSGLAGEQYF
>.|TRBJ1-4|.|TRBV12-3/TRBV12-4
TGTGCCAGCAGTTGGGGGTCTCCAGGGGAAAAACTGTTTTTT
CASSWGSPGEKLFF
>TRBD2|TRBJ2-1|few|TRBV9
TGTGCCAGCAGCGTAGGTCAGTCTAGCGGGAACCCAAATGTATACAATGAGCAGTTCTTC
CASSVGQSSGNPNVYNEQFF
>TRBD1|TRBJ1-5|many|TRBV7-2
TGTGCCAGCAGCTTAGGCCGGGACAGGGTCAATCAGCCCCAGCATTTT
CASSLGRDRVNQPQHF
>.|TRBJ1-3|few|TRBV7-2
TGTGCCAGCAGCTTCTCGGACAGTTTGTACACCATATATTTT
CASSFSDSLYTIYF
>.|TRBJ1-6|.|TRBV30
TGTGCCTGGAGACTCGGACAGATTAATTCACCCCTCCACTTT
CAWRLGQINSPLHF